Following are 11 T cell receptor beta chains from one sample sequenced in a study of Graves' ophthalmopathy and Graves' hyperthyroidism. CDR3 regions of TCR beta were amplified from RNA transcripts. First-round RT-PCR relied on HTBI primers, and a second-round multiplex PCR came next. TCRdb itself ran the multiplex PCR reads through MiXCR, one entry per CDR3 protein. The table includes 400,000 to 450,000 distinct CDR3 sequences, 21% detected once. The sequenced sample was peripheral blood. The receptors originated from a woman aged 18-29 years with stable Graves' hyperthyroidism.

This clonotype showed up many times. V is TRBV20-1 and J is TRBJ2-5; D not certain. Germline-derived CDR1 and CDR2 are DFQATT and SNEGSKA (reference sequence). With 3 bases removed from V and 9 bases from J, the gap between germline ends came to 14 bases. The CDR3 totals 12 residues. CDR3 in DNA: TGCAGTGCTAGTGGCCTCCTGAAGGCCCAGTACTTC. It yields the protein CSASGLLKAQYF.

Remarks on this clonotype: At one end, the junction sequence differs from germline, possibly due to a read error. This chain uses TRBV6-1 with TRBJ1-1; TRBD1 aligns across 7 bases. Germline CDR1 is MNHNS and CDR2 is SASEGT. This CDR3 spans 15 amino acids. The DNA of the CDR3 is TGTGCCAGCAGTCCGGGACAGTTCAGCCTCACTGATGCTTTCTTT. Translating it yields CASSPGQFSLTDAFF.

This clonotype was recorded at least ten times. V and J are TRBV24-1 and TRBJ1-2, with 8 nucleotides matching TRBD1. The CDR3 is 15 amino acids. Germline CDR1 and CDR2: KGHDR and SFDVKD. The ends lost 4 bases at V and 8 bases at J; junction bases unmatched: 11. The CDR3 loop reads CATSDPHDRGLGYTF. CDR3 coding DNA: TGTGCCACCAGTGACCCCCATGACAGGGGTCTGGGCTACACCTTC.

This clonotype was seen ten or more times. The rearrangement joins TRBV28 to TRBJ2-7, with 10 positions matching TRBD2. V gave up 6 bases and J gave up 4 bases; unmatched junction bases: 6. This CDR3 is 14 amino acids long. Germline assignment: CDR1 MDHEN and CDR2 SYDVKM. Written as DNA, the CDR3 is TGTGCCAGCAGCCCAGGACTAGCGGAATACGAGCAGTACTTC. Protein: CASSPGLAEYEQYF.

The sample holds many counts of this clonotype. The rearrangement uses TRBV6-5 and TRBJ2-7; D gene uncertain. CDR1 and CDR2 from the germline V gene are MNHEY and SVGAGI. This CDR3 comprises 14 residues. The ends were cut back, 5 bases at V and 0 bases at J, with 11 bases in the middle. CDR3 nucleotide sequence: TGTGCCAGCAGTCCCGGCGGTTTCTCCTACGAGCAGTACTTC. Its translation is CASSPGGFSYEQYF.

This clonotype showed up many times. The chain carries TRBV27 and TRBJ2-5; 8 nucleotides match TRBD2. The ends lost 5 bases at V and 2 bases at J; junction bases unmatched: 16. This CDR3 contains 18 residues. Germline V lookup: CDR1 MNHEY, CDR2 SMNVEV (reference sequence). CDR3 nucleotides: TGTGCCAGCAGTCCCATCCTCTTCGGGACTAGGGATCAAGAGACCCAGTACTTC. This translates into CASSPILFGTRDQETQYF.

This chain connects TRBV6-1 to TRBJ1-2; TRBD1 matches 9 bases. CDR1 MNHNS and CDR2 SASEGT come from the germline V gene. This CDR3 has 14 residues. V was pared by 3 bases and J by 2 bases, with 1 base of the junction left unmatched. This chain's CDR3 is CASSDGTGNYGYTF. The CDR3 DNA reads TGTGCCAGCAGTGATGGGACAGGGAACTATGGCTACACCTTC.

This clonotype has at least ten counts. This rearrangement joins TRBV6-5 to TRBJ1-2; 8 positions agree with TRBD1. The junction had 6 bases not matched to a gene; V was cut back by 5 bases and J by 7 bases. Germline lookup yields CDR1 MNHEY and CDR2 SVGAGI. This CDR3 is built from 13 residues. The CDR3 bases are TGTGCCAGCAGTCCGACAGGGGTTGGTGGCTACACCTTC. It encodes CASSPTGVGGYTF.

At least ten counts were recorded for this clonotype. The CDR3 nucleotides read TGCGCCAGCAGCTTCCGGGACAGATCCTACGAGCAGTACTTC. Its protein product is CASSFRDRSYEQYF. The chain joins TRBV5-1 to TRBJ2-7, with 7 bases that match TRBD1. The CDR3 consists of 14 residues. V dropped 2 bases and J dropped 1; count of bases not matched to a gene: 3. Germline CDR1 is SGHRS and CDR2 is YFSETQ.

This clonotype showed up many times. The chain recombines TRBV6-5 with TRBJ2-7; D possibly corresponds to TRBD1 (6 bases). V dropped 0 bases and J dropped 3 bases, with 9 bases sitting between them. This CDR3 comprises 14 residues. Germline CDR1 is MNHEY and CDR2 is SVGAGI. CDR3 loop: CASSYSEGHYEQYF. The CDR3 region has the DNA TGTGCCAGCAGTTACTCCGAGGGACACTACGAGCAGTACTTC.

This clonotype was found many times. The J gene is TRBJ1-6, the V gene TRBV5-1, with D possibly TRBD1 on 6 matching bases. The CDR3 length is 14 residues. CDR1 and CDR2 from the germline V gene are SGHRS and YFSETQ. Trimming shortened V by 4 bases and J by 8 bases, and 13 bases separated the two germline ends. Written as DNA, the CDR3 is TGCGCCAGCAGCGTATCCGCAGGGGATTCACCCCTCCACTTT. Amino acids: CASSVSAGDSPLHF. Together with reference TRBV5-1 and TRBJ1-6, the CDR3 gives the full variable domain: KAGVTQTPRYLIKTRGQQVTLSCSPISGHRSVSWYQQTPGQGLQFLFEYFSETQRNKGNFPGRFSGRQFSNSRSEMNVSTLELGDSALYLCASSVSAGDSPLHFGNGTRLTVT.